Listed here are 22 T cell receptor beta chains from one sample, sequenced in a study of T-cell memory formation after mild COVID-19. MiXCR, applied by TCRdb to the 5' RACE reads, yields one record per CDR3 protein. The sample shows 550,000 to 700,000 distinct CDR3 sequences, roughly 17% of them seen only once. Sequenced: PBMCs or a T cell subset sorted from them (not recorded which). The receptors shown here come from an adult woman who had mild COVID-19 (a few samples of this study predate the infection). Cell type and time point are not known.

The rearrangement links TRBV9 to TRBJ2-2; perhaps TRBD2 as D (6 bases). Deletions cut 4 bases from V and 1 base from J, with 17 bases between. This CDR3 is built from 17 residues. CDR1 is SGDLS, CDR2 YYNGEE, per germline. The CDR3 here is CASSPEGRLLNTGELFF. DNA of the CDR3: TGTGCCAGCAGCCCGGAGGGCAGGTTGCTGAACACCGGGGAGCTGTTTTTT.

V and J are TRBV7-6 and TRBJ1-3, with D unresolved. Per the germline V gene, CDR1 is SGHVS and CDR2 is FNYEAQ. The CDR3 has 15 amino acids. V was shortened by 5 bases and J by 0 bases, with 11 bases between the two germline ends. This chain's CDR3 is CASSPGGRSGNTIYF. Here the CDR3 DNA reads TGTGCCAGCAGCCCCGGCGGTCGCTCTGGAAACACCATATATTTT.

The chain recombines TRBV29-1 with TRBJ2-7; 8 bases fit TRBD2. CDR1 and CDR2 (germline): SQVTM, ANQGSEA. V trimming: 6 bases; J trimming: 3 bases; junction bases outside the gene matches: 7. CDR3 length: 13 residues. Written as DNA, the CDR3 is TGCAGCGTGGGGGGACTAGGTATCTACGAGCAGTACTTC. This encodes CSVGGLGIYEQYF.

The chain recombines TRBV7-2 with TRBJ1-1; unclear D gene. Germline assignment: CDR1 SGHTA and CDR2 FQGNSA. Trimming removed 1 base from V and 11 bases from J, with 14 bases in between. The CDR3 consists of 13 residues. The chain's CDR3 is CASSLGPGRKAFF. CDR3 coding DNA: TGTGCCAGCAGCTTAGGGCCAGGAAGGAAGGCTTTCTTT.

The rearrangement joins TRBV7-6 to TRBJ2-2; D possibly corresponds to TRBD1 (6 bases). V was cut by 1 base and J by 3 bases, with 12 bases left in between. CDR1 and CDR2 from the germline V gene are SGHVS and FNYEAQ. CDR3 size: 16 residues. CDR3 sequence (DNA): TGTGCCAGCAGCTTAGGAGCAGGGGCGCACACCGGGGAGCTGTTTTTT. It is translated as CASSLGAGAHTGELFF.

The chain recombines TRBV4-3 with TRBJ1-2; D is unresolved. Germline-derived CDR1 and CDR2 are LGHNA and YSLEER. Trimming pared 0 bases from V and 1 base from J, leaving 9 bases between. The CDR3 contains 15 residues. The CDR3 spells CASSQDATDNYGYTF. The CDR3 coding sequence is TGCGCCAGCAGCCAAGACGCCACGGATAACTATGGCTACACCTTC.

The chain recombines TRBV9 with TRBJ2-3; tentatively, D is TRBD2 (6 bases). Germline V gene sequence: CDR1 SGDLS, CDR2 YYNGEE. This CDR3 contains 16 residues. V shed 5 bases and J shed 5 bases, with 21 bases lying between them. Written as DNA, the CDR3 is TGTGCCAGCAGTCGGATTAGCAGGAGGGCCAGAGATACGCAGTATTTT. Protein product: CASSRISRRARDTQYF.

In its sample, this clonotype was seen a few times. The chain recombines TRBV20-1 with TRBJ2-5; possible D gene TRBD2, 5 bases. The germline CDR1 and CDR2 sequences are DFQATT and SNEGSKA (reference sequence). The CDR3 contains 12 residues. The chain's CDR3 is CRVAGGQETQYF. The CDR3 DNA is TGCCGAGTCGCGGGCGGCCAAGAGACCCAGTACTTC.

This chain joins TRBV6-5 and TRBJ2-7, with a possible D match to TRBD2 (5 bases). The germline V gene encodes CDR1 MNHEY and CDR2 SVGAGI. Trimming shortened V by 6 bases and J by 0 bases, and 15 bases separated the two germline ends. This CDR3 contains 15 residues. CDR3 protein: CASRASHGISYEQYF. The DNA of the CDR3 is TGTGCCAGCAGGGCCAGCCACGGGATCTCCTACGAGCAGTACTTC.

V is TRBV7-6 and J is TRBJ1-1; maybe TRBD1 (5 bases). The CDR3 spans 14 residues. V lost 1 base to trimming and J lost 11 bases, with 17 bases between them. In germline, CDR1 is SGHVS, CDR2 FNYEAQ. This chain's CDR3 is CASSLEGGGRRAFF. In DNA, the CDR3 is TGTGCCAGCAGCTTAGAAGGCGGGGGTCGCCGGGCTTTCTTT.

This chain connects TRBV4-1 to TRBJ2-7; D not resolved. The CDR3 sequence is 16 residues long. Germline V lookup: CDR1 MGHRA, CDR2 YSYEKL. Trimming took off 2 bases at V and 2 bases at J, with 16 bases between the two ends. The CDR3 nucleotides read TGCGCCAGCAGCCAATTCCCGAAGCGAGTCACCTACGAGCAGTACTTC. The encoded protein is CASSQFPKRVTYEQYF.

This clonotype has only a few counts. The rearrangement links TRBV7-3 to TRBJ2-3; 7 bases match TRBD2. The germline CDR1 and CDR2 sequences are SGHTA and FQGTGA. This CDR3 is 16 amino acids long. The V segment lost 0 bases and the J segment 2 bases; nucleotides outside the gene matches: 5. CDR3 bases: TGTGCCAGCAGCTTAACTCCTAGCGGTTACACAGATACGCAGTATTTT. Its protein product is CASSLTPSGYTDTQYF.

The CDR3 reads CASSLAAGLGSGANVLTF. Written as DNA, the CDR3 is TGTGCCAGCAGCTTAGCGGCCGGGCTGGGCTCTGGGGCCAACGTCCTGACTTTC. The chain has TRBV7-9 and TRBJ2-6; D is uncertain. V dropped 0 bases and J dropped 0 bases, with 12 bases sitting between them. CDR1 is SEHNR, CDR2 FQNEAQ, per germline (reference sequence). The length of the CDR3 is 18 residues. Together with reference TRBV7-9 and TRBJ2-6, the CDR3 gives the full variable domain: DTGVSQNPRHKITKRGQNVTFRCDPISEHNRLYWYRQTLGQGPEFLTYFQNEAQLEKSRLLSDRFSAERPKGSFSTLEIQRTEQGDSAMYLCASSLAAGLGSGANVLTFGAGSRLTVL.

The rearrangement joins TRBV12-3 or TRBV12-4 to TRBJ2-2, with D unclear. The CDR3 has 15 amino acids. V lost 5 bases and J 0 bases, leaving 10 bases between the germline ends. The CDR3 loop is CASSHDPANTGELFF. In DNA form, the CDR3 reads TGTGCCAGCAGTCACGACCCCGCGAACACCGGGGAGCTGTTTTTT.

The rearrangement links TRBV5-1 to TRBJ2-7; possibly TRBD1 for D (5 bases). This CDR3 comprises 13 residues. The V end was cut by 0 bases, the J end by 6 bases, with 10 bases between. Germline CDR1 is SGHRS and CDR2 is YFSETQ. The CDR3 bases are TGCGCCAGCAGCTTGGAGTACAGGTCCGAGCAGTACTTC. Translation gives CASSLEYRSEQYF.

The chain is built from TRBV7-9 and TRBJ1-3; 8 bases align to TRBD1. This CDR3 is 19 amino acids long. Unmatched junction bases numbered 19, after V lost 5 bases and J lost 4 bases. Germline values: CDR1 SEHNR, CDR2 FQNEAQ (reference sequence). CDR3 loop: CASSLSLRGPADIGNTIYF. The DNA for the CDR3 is TGTGCCAGCAGCCTAAGTCTCAGGGGGCCCGCCGATATCGGAAACACCATATATTTT.

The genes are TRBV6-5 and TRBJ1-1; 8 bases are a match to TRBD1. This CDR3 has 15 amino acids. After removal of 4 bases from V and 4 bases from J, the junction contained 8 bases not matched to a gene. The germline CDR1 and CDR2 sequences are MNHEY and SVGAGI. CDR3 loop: CASSFRGRGFTEAFF. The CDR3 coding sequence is TGTGCCAGCAGTTTCAGGGGGCGGGGGTTCACTGAAGCTTTCTTT.

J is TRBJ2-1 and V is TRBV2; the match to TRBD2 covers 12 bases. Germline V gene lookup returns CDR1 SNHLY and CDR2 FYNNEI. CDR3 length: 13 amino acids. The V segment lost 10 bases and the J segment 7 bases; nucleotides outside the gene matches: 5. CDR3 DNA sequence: TGTGCCATCCTAGCGGGGGGGCAAAATGAGCAGTTCTTC. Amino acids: CAILAGGQNEQFF.

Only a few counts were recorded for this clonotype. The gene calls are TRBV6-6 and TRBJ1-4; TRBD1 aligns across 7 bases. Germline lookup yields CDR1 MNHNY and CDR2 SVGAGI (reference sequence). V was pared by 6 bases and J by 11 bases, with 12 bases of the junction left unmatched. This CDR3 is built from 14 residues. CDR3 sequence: CASRDFRQGRKLFF. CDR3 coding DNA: TGTGCCAGCAGGGACTTTCGACAGGGAAGGAAACTGTTTTTT.

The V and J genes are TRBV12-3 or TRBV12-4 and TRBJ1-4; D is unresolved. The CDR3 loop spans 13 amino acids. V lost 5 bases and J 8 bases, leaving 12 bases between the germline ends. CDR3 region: CASSPEFGEKLFF. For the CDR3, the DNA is TGTGCCAGCAGTCCGGAGTTTGGCGAAAAACTGTTTTTT.

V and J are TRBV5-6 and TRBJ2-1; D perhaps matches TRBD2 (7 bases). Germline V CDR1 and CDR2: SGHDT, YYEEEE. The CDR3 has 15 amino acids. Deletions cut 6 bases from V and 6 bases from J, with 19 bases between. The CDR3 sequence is CASTTLGGRGNEQFF. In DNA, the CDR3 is TGTGCCAGCACCACCTTGGGGGGGCGTGGCAATGAGCAGTTCTTC.

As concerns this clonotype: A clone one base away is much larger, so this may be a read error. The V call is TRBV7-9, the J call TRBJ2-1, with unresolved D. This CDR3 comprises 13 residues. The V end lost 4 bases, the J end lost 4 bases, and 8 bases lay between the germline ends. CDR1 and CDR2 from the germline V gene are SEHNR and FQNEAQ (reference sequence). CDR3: CASSSGEYNEQFF. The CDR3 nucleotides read TGTGCCAGCAGCTCCGGAGAGTACAATGAGCAGTTCTTC.